This T cell receptor beta chain came from a study of T-cell memory formation after mild COVID-19 (dated by TCRdb to about 2021). Regarding the complete study: TCR sequence clusters from the two donors were found to be largely donor specific. Longitudinal TCRalpha and TCRbeta repertoire sequencing tracked T-cell clones expanding and contracting after mild COVID-19 in two donors. The cohort comprised two young, previously healthy adult volunteers, one female and one male. Overall results and qualifications from the work: From day 15 to 85, contracting clones showed balanced CD4/CD8 phenotypes, whereas a second wave of clones that expanded from day 15 to 37 leaned towards CD4+. Only two mild cases were covered in the study, and larger cohorts including severe cases with pre-infection samples were considered necessary. Some responding clones were detected in pre-infection memory, suggesting pre-existing cross-reactive memory T cells joined the SARS-CoV-2 response. The second-wave clones that peaked on day 37 were not confirmed to be SARS-CoV-2 specific. Contracting CD4+ clones turned up mainly in the CM and EM memory subsets, whereas EMRA was where CD8+ clones were enriched.

For CDR1 and CDR2, the germline V gene lists SGHTA and FQGNSA. Trimming costs V 5 bases and J 4 bases, and their ends lie 14 bases apart. Reading from cysteine to phenylalanine, the CDR3 counts 15 amino acids. Only the CDR3 DNA is retained, 45 bases long and in frame from the first base. PBMCs were isolated by Ficoll-Paque density gradient centrifugation. The listed sequencing device is Illumina NovaSeq 6000. cDNA libraries for TCRalpha and TCRbeta were prepared by 5'RACE using constant-segment primers, with sample barcodes and unique molecular identifiers added. RNA was extracted from every sample with Trizol reagent. Library amplification was performed in two PCR steps, and a second sample barcode and Illumina TruSeq adapters were introduced in the second step. The libraries were sequenced on an Illumina NovaSeq using 2 x 150 bp paired-end reads. Regarding the original processing steps: The reads were demultiplexed and collapsed into UMI-guided consensus sequences using migec v1.2.7. Using mixcr v2.1.11, UMI consensuses were aligned to TRA and TRB V and J templates and then assembled into clonotypes. Expanded or contracted clonotypes were those called significant by both edgeR and NoisET, with noise models trained on biological replicates. For edgeR calls, the cutoffs were a false discovery rate-adjusted p below 0.01 and a log2 fold-change threshold of 1. As an exploratory analysis of dynamics, max-normalized trajectories of the 1000 most abundant clonotypes were examined by PCA with hierarchical clustering. Separately sequenced CD4+ and CD8+ repertoires were used to assign the CD4 or CD8 phenotype of responding clones. TCRdb handled the public reads itself, with Q25 trimming in fastp and clone calling in MiXCR, and kept productive beta chains. Entries that share a CDR3 protein sequence are merged under the most common genes and DNA. The V and J calls, along with clone size, are taken from TCRdb and not from the paper's own processing. The sample table records under 250,000 distinct CDR3 sequences; 15% of these occur just once. Of the sample, less than 2.5% is held by the ten largest clones.

This clonotype was seen more than once but under ten times. Its antigen remains unidentified. Base qualities are not recorded, but no much larger clone differs from it by a single base. The chain is assembled from TRBV7-2 and TRBJ2-2, with a tentative D gene TRBD2 over 6 matching bases. The TCR was taken from an adult woman who had mild COVID-19 (a few samples of this study predate the infection). The sample titles of this study are shuffled in the database, so cell type and time point are left out; the donor was told from shared clones. Sequenced sample: PBMCs or a T cell subset sorted from them (not recorded which). The CDR3 protein: CASSLQRRGTGELFF. The DNA reads as follows: TGTGCCAGCAGCCTCCAGCGGAGGGGCACCGGGGAGCTGTTTTTT.